These T cell receptor beta chains were read from a single sample in a study of cytomegalovirus exposure and HLA in healthy donors. Produced via immunoSEQ multiplex PCR; TCRdb's table is partial and in-frame only. The top ten hold approximately 7% of the sample, which has 35,000 to 45,000 clones, nearly 70% seen once. Sequenced input: PBMCs. Every receptor here comes from a man aged 25-45 years in good health and CMV-seronegative. CDR3s include the opening cysteine and the closing phenylalanine or tryptophan. A D gene is named only where the DNA matches it firmly. Rows may omit the clone size; those that give it use once, few, many or a size class.

>medium-sized|TRBV9|TRBD2|TRBJ2-2
CASSAWLADTGELFF
TGTGCCAGCAGCGCTTGGCTAGCGGACACCGGGGAGCTGTTTTTT
>.|TRBV10-1|.|TRBJ1-3
CASSERGAVGNTIYF
TGCGCCAGCAGTGAGCGGGGGGCGGTAGGAAACACCATATATTTT
>.|TRBV9|.|TRBJ2-3
CASSVASEHDTQYF
TGTGCCAGCAGCGTAGCTTCGGAGCATGATACGCAGTATTTT
>few|TRBV20-1|.|TRBJ2-7
CSAHREYEQYF
TGCAGTGCTCACAGGGAGTACGAGCAGTACTTC
>medium-sized|TRBV4-1|.|TRBJ1-2
CASSQGRRTEANYGYTF
TGCGCCAGCAGCCAAGGCCGCAGGACAGAAGCTAACTATGGCTACACCTTC
>.|TRBV5-4|TRBD1|TRBJ2-5
CASSRPGQGLRETQYF
TGTGCCAGCAGCCGACCGGGACAGGGGCTGAGGGAGACCCAGTACTTC
>.|TRBV10-2|.|TRBJ1-5
CASSEGREAQPQHF
TGCGCCAGCAGTGAGGGCAGGGAAGCTCAGCCCCAGCATTTT
>once|TRBV20-1|TRBD1|TRBJ1-2
CSARDRDRTRF
TGCAGTGCTAGAGACCGGGACAGGACCCGTTTC
>.|TRBV29-1|.|TRBJ2-5
CSVVMGGWETQYF
TGCAGCGTTGTTATGGGGGGATGGGAGACCCAGTACTTC
>.|TRBV14|.|TRBJ1-6
CASRRDHYNSPLHF
TGTGCCAGCAGGCGGGACCACTATAATTCACCCCTCCACTTT
>.|TRBV7-2|TRBD1|TRBJ2-1
CASSSGGQGLYNEQFF
TGTGCCAGCAGCTCAGGGGGACAGGGGCTCTACAATGAGCAGTTCTTC
>few|TRBV5-1|.|TRBJ2-3
CASRGRPGGDTQYF
TGCGCCAGCAGGGGGAGGCCCGGGGGAGATACGCAGTATTTT
>.|TRBV6-1|.|TRBJ2-7
CASTSTSYEQYF
TGTGCCAGCACAAGTACATCTTACGAGCAGTACTTC
>once|TRBV6-5|.|TRBJ2-2
CASSLSQSHTGELFF
TGTGCCAGCAGTTTGTCACAGTCACACACCGGGGAGCTGTTTTTT
>.|TRBV10-3|.|TRBJ2-7
CATSPPPVNEQYF
TGTGCCACCAGTCCCCCCCCCGTTAATGAGCAGTACTTC
>few|TRBV2|.|TRBJ1-5
CASSGVTVRQPQHF
TGTGCCAGCAGTGGAGTGACAGTCAGGCAGCCCCAGCATTTT
>large|TRBV11-2|TRBD1|TRBJ2-3
CASSLTGGQEDTQYF
TGTGCCAGCAGTCTAACAGGGGGCCAGGAGGATACGCAGTATTTT
>.|TRBV2|.|TRBJ2-7
CASKEHDEQYF
TGTGCCAGCAAGGAGCATGACGAGCAGTACTTC
>.|TRBV10-3|TRBD1|TRBJ2-3
CAISGATGGDTQYF
TGTGCCATCAGTGGGGCGACAGGGGGAGATACGCAGTATTTT
>few|TRBV28|TRBD1|TRBJ2-7
CASSPGQASSYEQYF
TGTGCCAGCAGCCCTGGACAGGCCAGCTCCTACGAGCAGTACTTC
>.|TRBV27|.|TRBJ2-7
CATSKTAGSYEQYF
TGTGCCACCTCCAAGACAGCGGGCTCCTACGAGCAGTACTTC
>once|TRBV7-7|.|TRBJ2-3
CASSPSPTDTQYF
TGTGCTAGCAGCCCGTCCCCCACAGATACGCAGTATTTT
>.|TRBV6-5|.|TRBJ2-7
CASSYSIGQRAYEQYF
TGTGCCAGCAGTTACTCGATCGGACAGCGCGCTTACGAGCAGTACTTC
>.|TRBV6-1|TRBD1|TRBJ1-6
CASRINRGNSPLHF
TGTGCCAGCAGGATCAACAGGGGTAATTCACCCCTCCACTTT
>.|TRBV28|TRBD1|TRBJ1-5
CASTAGGEGQPQHF
TGTGCCAGCACGGCAGGGGGCGAAGGTCAGCCCCAGCATTTT
>.|TRBV6-5|TRBD1|TRBJ2-3
CASSYRDRGGADTQYF
TGTGCCAGCAGTTACCGCGACAGGGGGGGAGCAGATACGCAGTATTTT
>.|TRBV13|.|TRBJ2-1
CATQGAPEQFF
TGTGCCACCCAAGGGGCCCCTGAGCAGTTCTTC
>.|TRBV28|.|TRBJ1-1
CASSPLAPMNTEAFF
TGTGCCAGCAGTCCGCTAGCCCCGATGAACACTGAAGCTTTCTTT
>.|TRBV4-2|TRBD1|TRBJ2-1
CASSQEGPTGGVHYNEQFF
TGTGCCAGCAGCCAAGAAGGGCCGACAGGGGGCGTTCATTACAATGAGCAGTTCTTC
>.|TRBV6-5|.|TRBJ1-1
CASSTGPTEAFF
TGTGCCAGCAGTACAGGGCCCACTGAAGCTTTCTTT
>.|TRBV5-4|.|TRBJ1-1
CASSFQDTTWFGTEAFF
TGTGCCAGCAGCTTCCAGGATACCACGTGGTTCGGCACTGAAGCTTTCTTT
>few|TRBV10-2|TRBD1|TRBJ1-4
CASSDLDRGGNREKLFF
TGCGCCAGCAGTGATTTGGACAGGGGAGGGAATAGGGAAAAACTGTTTTTT
>.|TRBV6-1|TRBD2|TRBJ2-2
CASSGDAGGGELFF
TGTGCCAGCAGTGGAGACGCGGGGGGCGGGGAGCTGTTTTTT
>.|TRBV4-2|TRBD2|TRBJ2-1
CASSQDLAGGRDEQFF
TGTGCCAGCAGCCAAGATCTAGCGGGAGGGAGAGATGAGCAGTTCTTC
>.|TRBV5-1|.|TRBJ1-5
CASSLRAGKQPQHF
TGCGCCAGCAGCTTGAGGGCAGGGAAACAGCCCCAGCATTTT
>.|TRBV25-1|TRBD1|TRBJ1-2
CASSHRGDNYGYTF
TGTGCCAGCAGCCACAGGGGGGACAACTATGGCTACACCTTC
>.|TRBV6-4|TRBD1|TRBJ2-7
CARDRDYEQYF
TGTGCCAGGGACAGGGACTACGAGCAGTACTTC
>few|TRBV27|.|TRBJ1-5
CASRGGHSNQPQHF
TGTGCCAGCAGGGGAGGACATAGCAATCAGCCCCAGCATTTT
>few|TRBV11-3|TRBD2|TRBJ2-1
CASSPGTSGSSAFF
TGTGCCAGCAGCCCCGGGACTAGCGGGAGTAGTGCGTTCTTC
>.|TRBV19|.|TRBJ2-5
CASSALTGRETQYF
TGTGCCAGTAGTGCGCTGACAGGGAGGGAGACCCAGTACTTC
>.|TRBV19|.|TRBJ1-1
CASSGEGRAEAFF
TGTGCCAGTAGTGGAGAGGGTAGGGCTGAAGCTTTCTTT
>.|TRBV28|TRBD1|TRBJ1-6
CASRAQGASYNSPLHF
TGTGCCAGCAGGGCACAGGGGGCTTCCTATAATTCACCCCTCCACTTT